In its sample, the clone carrying this T cell receptor (beta chain) ranks as medium-sized. Its specificity is not known. Methods used by the authors: A classifier of distant metastasis in papillary thyroid cancer was built from CDR3 differences (across clinicopathological groups). TCRdb re-called clones via MiXCR from the PCR reads. It is TCRdb's table, rather than the study itself, that gives the V and J calls and clone size. The sample gives fewer than 25,000 clones, roughly a third of which show up once; roughly 14% is in the top ten. Patients had received no treatment of any kind before thyroid surgery. This entry is derived from a study of metastatic and nonmetastatic thyroid tumors. Looking at the study overall: Comparative analysis of repertoires was undertaken across blood and tumor or nodule tissue obtained from malignant and benign thyroid patients. Overall study findings and caveats: Benign nodules reportedly had significantly lower TCR beta diversity than malignant thyroid tumors in blood and tumor.

CDR3 length: 16 amino acids. Trimming cost V 0 bases and J 4 bases; bases outside gene matches: 4. Looked up from germline, CDR1 is LGHNA and CDR2 is YSLEER. Input material: blood. The receptor was derived from a female donor with papillary thyroid cancer or a benign thyroid nodule (not recorded which). Some clones in this sample may be carry-over from other donors' samples. The V call is TRBV4-3, the J call TRBJ2-3; 10 bases map to TRBD2. The CDR3 DNA sequence: TGCGCCAGCAGCCAAGAAACTAGCGGGGACGCAGATACGCAGTATTTT. This gives the protein CASSQETSGDADTQYF.